Each of the 30 T cell receptor beta chains below was sequenced from the same sample in a study of T cells in Graves' hyperthyroidism and ophthalmopathy. The TCR beta CDR3 regions underwent amplification using RNA transcripts as the source. First-round RT-PCR with HTBI primers amplified the TCR CDR3 region. MiXCR, run by TCRdb on the multiplex PCR reads, gives a single entry per CDR3 protein. The sample yields some 140,000 distinct CDR3 sequences, approximately 20% seen once. Input material: blood. The receptor source for this set is a woman aged 50 to 60 with Graves' hyperthyroidism that later progressed to Graves' ophthalmopathy.

There are a few counts of this clonotype. This sequence joins TRBV6-1 and TRBJ2-2, with 9 nucleotides matching TRBD1. The germline CDR1 and CDR2 sequences are MNHNS and SASEGT. This CDR3 is 16 amino acids long. The junction had 8 bases not matched to a gene; V was cut back by 4 bases and J by 5 bases. The CDR3 sequence is CASSAIQGAGTGELFF. In DNA, the CDR3 is TGTGCCAGCAGTGCCATACAGGGGGCCGGGACCGGGGAGCTGTTTTTT.

This clonotype was seen only a few times. The rearrangement joins TRBV28 to TRBJ2-3; 9 nucleotides line up with TRBD2. The CDR3 has 16 residues. Germline CDR1 and CDR2: MDHEN and SYDVKM. Unmatched junction bases numbered 8, after V lost 5 bases and J lost 2 bases. In DNA form, the CDR3 reads TGTGCCAGCAGTATTAGCGGGGGCCATCACACAGATACGCAGTATTTT. As protein: CASSISGGHHTDTQYF.

This clonotype appeared many times. V is TRBV19 and J is TRBJ1-5, with a weak D call TRBD1 (5 bases). Trimming took 4 bases from V and 6 from J, leaving 16 bases between them. Looked up from germline, CDR1 is LNHDA and CDR2 is SQIVND (reference sequence). The CDR3 covers 15 residues. Here the CDR3 DNA reads TGTGCCAGTAGTACCCGAGACAGTCGAAGTCAGCCCCAGCATTTT. Residues: CASSTRDSRSQPQHF.

This clonotype was seen at least ten times. In DNA form, the CDR3 reads TGTGCCAGCAGTGATAGGCAGGGTGGGGGAGATACGCAGTATTTT. Translated, it gives CASSDRQGGGDTQYF. The chain combines TRBV2 with TRBJ2-3, with D perhaps being TRBD1 or TRBD2 (5 bases each). Trimming cost V 3 bases and J 5 bases, with 15 bases left between them. The CDR3 spans 15 residues. In germline, CDR1 is SNHLY, CDR2 FYNNEI.

This chain connects TRBV7-2 to TRBJ2-7; the D gene could be TRBD1 or TRBD2 (6 bases each). Germline V gene data show CDR1 as SGHTA and CDR2 as FQGNSA. The V and J ends lost 5 bases and 3 bases respectively, with 20 bases between them. The CDR3 covers 16 residues. The CDR3 sequence: CASSLGGGGLNYEQYF. The CDR3 DNA reads TGTGCCAGCAGCCTCGGGGGCGGTGGGCTGAACTACGAGCAGTACTTC.

CDR3 sequence: CAWSAGAGLETQYF. The CDR3 coding sequence is TGTGCCTGGAGTGCAGGGGCGGGATTGGAGACCCAGTACTTC. The rearrangement uses TRBV30 and TRBJ2-5; D possibly uses TRBD1 or TRBD2 (6 bases each). CDR1 GTSNPN and CDR2 SVGIG come from the germline V gene (reference sequence). This CDR3 has 14 residues. V was trimmed by 1 base and J by 5 bases, leaving 14 bases between them.

The chain couples TRBV19 to TRBJ1-1; D is unresolved. V was clipped by 5 bases and J by 4 bases, with 17 bases between them. CDR1 is LNHDA, CDR2 SQIVND, per germline (reference sequence). CDR3 length: 15 residues. The CDR3 nucleotides read TGTGCCAGTAGTTTAAATAGGGAACGGGGCACTGAAGCTTTCTTT. This codes for CASSLNRERGTEAFF.

The chain carries TRBV28 and TRBJ1-2; D is uncertain. CDR1 MDHEN and CDR2 SYDVKM come from the germline V gene. V lost 6 bases and J 4 bases, leaving 15 bases between the germline ends. The CDR3 contains 14 residues. The CDR3 DNA reads TGTGCCAGCAGCTTAGTCCTGGGTGGCTATGGCTACACCTTC. Protein: CASSLVLGGYGYTF.

The chain has TRBV24-1 and TRBJ2-2; 7 positions match TRBD2. The CDR3 is 15 amino acids. Trimming removed 5 bases from V and 3 bases from J; junction bases left unmatched: 5. Germline assignment: CDR1 KGHDR and CDR2 SFDVKD. For the CDR3, the DNA is TGTGCCACCAGTGGCCTGGGAGGGTACACCGGGGAGCTGTTTTTT. This translates into CATSGLGGYTGELFF.

This clonotype has ten or more counts. This chain connects TRBV4-2 to TRBJ2-4; D possibly uses TRBD1 or TRBD2 (6 bases each). Germline CDR1 and CDR2: LGHNA and YNFKEQ. The CDR3 extends over 13 amino acids. V was shortened by 2 bases and J by 5 bases, with 7 bases between the two germline ends. CDR3 nucleotides: TGTGCCAGCAGCCAACGGGGGCAAAACATTCAGTACTTC. This encodes CASSQRGQNIQYF.

The rearrangement joins TRBV6-1 to TRBJ2-1, with TRBD2 matching over 7 bases. CDR1 MNHNS and CDR2 SASEGT come from the germline V gene. Unmatched junction bases numbered 10, after V lost 7 bases and J lost 4 bases. The CDR3 runs 15 residues. This CDR3 is CASTPGPGGYNEQFF. The DNA for the CDR3 is TGTGCCAGCACCCCCGGACCCGGGGGGTACAATGAGCAGTTCTTC.

The CDR3 coding sequence is TGCAGCGTTGATGGGATAAGCCCTGAAGCTTTCTTT. It codes for CSVDGISPEAFF. The chain has TRBV29-1 and TRBJ1-1, with D hard to call. The CDR3 runs 12 residues. The germline V gene has CDR1 SQVTM and CDR2 ANQGSEA. V was clipped by 3 bases and J by 6 bases, with 11 bases between them.

In its sample, this clonotype was seen many times. This chain uses TRBV11-2 with TRBJ2-3; a weak D match, TRBD2 (6 bases). Germline V CDR1 and CDR2: SGHAT, FQNNGV. The CDR3 contains 15 residues. Trimming shortened V by 5 bases and J by 1 base, and 13 bases separated the two germline ends. This CDR3 reads CASSPRLGGTDTQYF. CDR3 bases: TGTGCCAGCAGCCCCCGACTAGGCGGCACAGATACGCAGTATTTT.

The rearrangement joins TRBV7-2 to TRBJ2-1; D is perhaps TRBD1 (5 bases). In germline, CDR1 is SGHTA, CDR2 FQGNSA. V lost 5 bases, J lost 0 bases, and 17 bases lay in between. This CDR3 is built from 17 residues. As DNA, the CDR3 is TGTGCCAGCAGCCCGACCAGGGTTTTAATCTCCTACAATGAGCAGTTCTTC. It codes for CASSPTRVLISYNEQFF. Supplemented by reference TRBV7-2 and TRBJ2-1, the full variable domain reads GAGVSQSPSNKVTEKGKDVELRCDPISGHTALYWYRQSLGQGLEFLIYFQGNSAPDKSGLPSDRFSAERTGGSVSTLTIQRTQQEDSAVYLCASSPTRVLISYNEQFFGPGTRLTVL.

The sample holds many counts of this clonotype. This chain uses TRBV6-1 with TRBJ2-5, with unresolved D. V lost 6 bases and J lost 1, with 9 bases in between. Germline values: CDR1 MNHNS, CDR2 SASEGT. This CDR3 is built from 13 residues. CDR3 sequence (DNA): TGTGCCAGCAGGTTGAGCCTCCAAGAGACCCAGTACTTC. The encoded protein is CASRLSLQETQYF.

With regard to this clonotype: A much larger clone differs by one base, so this may be a read error. The rearrangement joins TRBV12-3 or TRBV12-4 to TRBJ1-2, with 9 bases fitting TRBD1. This CDR3 spans 18 amino acids. V was pared by 6 bases and J by 4 bases, with 18 bases of the junction left unmatched. CDR3 region: CASSLEGTGSSASYGYTF. CDR3 bases: TGTGCCAGCAGCCTCGAAGGGACAGGGAGTTCCGCTAGCTATGGCTACACCTTC.

The chain uses TRBV5-1 and TRBJ2-3, with 10 positions matching TRBD2. The CDR3 extends over 15 amino acids. Germline CDR1 reads SGHRS; CDR2 reads YFSETQ. V gave up 5 bases and J gave up 4 bases; unmatched junction bases: 7. CDR3 sequence: CASRPNLAGADTQYF. The CDR3 DNA reads as TGCGCCAGCAGACCGAACCTAGCGGGAGCAGATACGCAGTATTTT.

With regard to this clonotype: At one end the junction does not follow the germline gene, possibly because of a read error. J is TRBJ2-7 and V is TRBV7-9; 9 nucleotides align to TRBD2. This CDR3 comprises 15 residues. Germline assignment: CDR1 SEHNR and CDR2 FQNEAQ (reference sequence). DNA for the CDR3: TGTGCCAGCAGCTTCAGAGCGGGAGGCTCCTCCGAGCAGTACTTC. Translated, it gives CASSFRAGGSSEQYF. The variable domain in full, completed from reference TRBV7-9 and TRBJ2-7, reads DTGVSQNPRHKITKRGQNVTFRCDPISEHNRLYWYRQTLGQGPEFLTYFQNEAQLEKSRLLSDRFSAERPKGSFSTLEIQRTEQGDSAMYLCASSFRAGGSSEQYFGPGTRLTVT.

The table lists this clonotype with a few counts. The J gene is TRBJ2-1, the V gene TRBV6-1; 10 nucleotides line up with TRBD2. Trimming removed 6 bases from V and 4 bases from J; junction bases left unmatched: 3. CDR1 and CDR2 from the germline V gene are MNHNS and SASEGT. CDR3 size: 14 residues. This chain's CDR3 is CASSRSGGYNEQFF. CDR3 coding DNA: TGTGCCAGCAGCCGTAGCGGGGGGTACAATGAGCAGTTCTTC.

The sample holds many counts of this clonotype. CDR3 sequence: CSFPGTILRNEQFF. DNA for the CDR3: TGCAGTTTCCCCGGGACCATCCTTAGGAATGAGCAGTTCTTC. This chain links TRBV20-1 with TRBJ2-1; either TRBD1 or TRBD2 may supply D (5 bases each). The CDR3 runs to 14 residues. V lost 8 bases, J lost 7 bases, and 21 bases lay in between. Germline CDR1 is DFQATT and CDR2 is SNEGSKA (reference sequence).

The chain combines TRBV28 with TRBJ1-5; D is possibly TRBD1 (5 bases). Germline V CDR1 and CDR2: MDHEN, SYDVKM. The CDR3 is made up of 14 amino acids. V lost 6 bases and J 3 bases, leaving 12 bases between the germline ends. The CDR3 DNA sequence: TGTGCCAGCAGACCGGGGGTGGCCAATCAGCCCCAGCATTTT. It yields the protein CASRPGVANQPQHF.

This clonotype was detected many times. V gene TRBV3-1 combines with J gene TRBJ2-3; no reliable D call. The germline CDR1 and CDR2 sequences are LGHDT and YNNKEL (reference sequence). Between the trimmed V and J ends, which lost 1 base and 1 base, there was a span of 9 bases. This CDR3 contains 15 residues. The CDR3: CASSQAALGTDTQYF. Written as DNA, the CDR3 is TGTGCCAGCAGCCAAGCAGCATTGGGCACAGATACGCAGTATTTT.

The table lists this clonotype with a few counts. The chain employs TRBV3-1 and TRBJ2-5; TRBD1 matches at 9 bases. V dropped 0 bases and J dropped 4; count of bases not matched to a gene: 18. Germline V lookup: CDR1 LGHDT, CDR2 YNNKEL (reference sequence). CDR3 length: 20 residues. The CDR3 nucleotides are TGTGCCAGCAGCCAAGACAGACCCCGGGACAGGGTCCAACAAACAGAGACCCAGTACTTC. This encodes CASSQDRPRDRVQQTETQYF.

The chain is built from TRBV4-2 and TRBJ1-6, with 10 bases aligning to TRBD1. CDR3 length equals 17 residues. The J segment lost 7 bases and the V segment lost 3 bases, leaving 9 bases of the junction unmatched. Germline values: CDR1 LGHNA, CDR2 YNFKEQ. The CDR3 nucleotides are TGTGCCAGCAGCCAGGACAGACAGGGGGCGAAGAATTCACCCCTCCACTTT. Translation gives CASSQDRQGAKNSPLHF.

This clonotype was picked up many times. The rearrangement links TRBV20-1 to TRBJ2-3; D unclear. Germline assignment: CDR1 DFQATT and CDR2 SNEGSKA (reference sequence). The CDR3 contains 16 residues. Trimming shortened V by 1 base and J by 3 bases, and 17 bases separated the two germline ends. CDR3 nucleotides: TGCAGTGCTAGAGTACGGAGTGCCCGAAGTACAGATACGCAGTATTTT. Translated: CSARVRSARSTDTQYF.

This clonotype was counted at least ten times. The rearrangement links TRBV3-1 to TRBJ2-5, with D perhaps matching TRBD2 (5 bases). The CDR3 covers 14 residues. Germline V gene sequence: CDR1 LGHDT, CDR2 YNNKEL (reference sequence). V was clipped by 6 bases and J by 5 bases, with 16 bases between them. DNA of the CDR3: TGTGCCAGCAGTCCCCTAGCCGGGAAGGAGACCCAGTACTTC. It is translated as CASSPLAGKETQYF.

As regards this clonotype: A read error is possible here, since a much larger clone lies one base away. This rearrangement joins TRBV28 to TRBJ1-4; no firm D call. Looked up from germline, CDR1 is MDHEN and CDR2 is SYDVKM. The CDR3 contains 13 residues. The CDR3 here is CASSRTARDKLLF. The CDR3 nucleotides are TGTGCCAGCAGTCGGACGGCGAGGGATAAACTGCTTTTT.

In this sample, this clonotype turned up many times. The J gene is TRBJ1-2, the V gene TRBV2; 8 bases agree with TRBD1. This CDR3 contains 15 residues. Germline CDR1 and CDR2: SNHLY and FYNNEI. Losses at the gene ends were 2 bases for V and 7 bases for J; bases not matched to a gene: 9. CDR3 sequence (DNA): TGTGCCAGCAGTGAATCTCGACAGGGGAGGGGTGGCTACACCTTC. It translates to CASSESRQGRGGYTF.

This clonotype was detected many times. CDR3 protein: CASSPGTGGISQPQHF. The CDR3 DNA follows: TGTGCCAGCAGTCCCGGGACAGGGGGTATTAGTCAGCCCCAGCATTTT. The rearrangement links TRBV6-1 to TRBJ1-5, with 11 bases matching TRBD1. Germline CDR1 is MNHNS and CDR2 is SASEGT. V dropped 5 bases and J dropped 6; count of bases not matched to a gene: 9. CDR3 size: 16 residues.

This clonotype was recorded at least ten times. This rearrangement joins TRBV9 to TRBJ2-3, with TRBD2 matching 7 bases. The CDR3 covers 18 residues. Looked up from germline, CDR1 is SGDLS and CDR2 is YYNGEE. V was clipped by 3 bases and J by 4 bases; unmatched bases: 17. The chain's CDR3 is CASSAEGGGSDRPDTQYF. CDR3 nucleotides: TGTGCCAGCAGCGCAGAGGGCGGCGGGAGCGACCGTCCAGATACGCAGTATTTT.